These T cell receptor beta chains were read from a single sample in a study of blood T cell repertoires in COVID-19. The protocol was immunoSEQ multiplex PCR, while the TCRdb copy is restricted to in-frame clones and leaves out a portion. Found here are roughly 120,000 clones, 60% to 85% of them singletons; the top ten hold 2.3%. Sequencing was carried out using peripheral blood. These receptors were collected from a man between 65 and 85 years old with acute or convalescent COVID-19. The CDR3 runs from the conserved cysteine through the conserved F or W. D genes are given only for firm matches. A clone size is listed for some rows: how often the clone was seen (once, few, many), or a class if it is expanded.

D gene	V gene	J gene	clone size	CDR3 protein	CDR3 DNA
-	TRBV2	TRBJ1-6	-	CASRGGHGLASPLHF	TGTGCCAGCAGGGGAGGACACGGTCTAGCTTCACCCCTCCACTTT
-	TRBV7-2	TRBJ1-2	once	CASSLAGVPGYTF	TGTGCCAGCAGCTTAGCGGGCGTTCCTGGCTACACCTTC
TRBD2	TRBV11-2	TRBJ2-1	-	CASSALAGNTYNEQFF	TGTGCCAGCAGCGCCCTAGCGGGGAATACCTACAATGAGCAGTTCTTC
TRBD2	TRBV6-6	TRBJ2-7	-	CASSYQTSGDDEQYF	TGTGCCAGCAGTTACCAGACTAGCGGGGACGACGAGCAGTACTTC
-	TRBV19	TRBJ1-2	once	CASSPQGTGRYGYTF	TGTGCCAGTAGTCCTCAAGGGACCGGGAGGTATGGCTACACCTTC
TRBD1	TRBV18	TRBJ2-7	-	CASSTAGQGYEQYF	TGTGCCAGCTCAACAGCAGGACAGGGCTACGAGCAGTACTTC
-	TRBV9	TRBJ2-1	-	CASSGVGGAVEQFF	TGTGCCAGCAGCGGCGTGGGGGGGGCGGTTGAGCAGTTCTTC
-	TRBV28	TRBJ1-5	-	CASSVTGNQPQHF	TGTGCCAGCAGTGTTACGGGGAATCAGCCCCAGCATTTT
-	TRBV5-6	TRBJ2-4	-	CASSLGLLGNIQYF	TGTGCCAGCAGCTTGGGTCTCCTGGGCAACATTCAGTACTTC
-	TRBV5-1	TRBJ2-3	-	CASSLASGLPDTQYF	TGCGCCAGCAGCTTGGCCTCAGGGCTACCAGATACGCAGTATTTT
-	TRBV6-5	TRBJ1-5	-	CASSYSVTGAGPQHF	TGTGCCAGCAGTTACTCCGTAACTGGGGCAGGGCCCCAGCATTTT
-	TRBV11-1	TRBJ2-7	-	CASSLLWPGESHEQYF	TGTGCCAGCAGCTTACTTTGGCCAGGGGAAAGCCACGAGCAGTACTTC
-	TRBV14	TRBJ1-2	few	CASSQVGTGRRDYGYTF	TGTGCCAGCAGCCAAGTTGGAACAGGGCGTAGGGACTATGGCTACACCTTC
-	TRBV9	TRBJ1-1	-	CASSVGQFMNTEAFF	TGTGCCAGCAGCGTAGGACAGTTCATGAACACTGAAGCTTTCTTT
TRBD1	TRBV7-2	TRBJ2-5	-	CASSRDRGETQYF	TGTGCCAGCAGCCGAGACAGGGGAGAGACCCAGTACTTC
TRBD2	TRBV11-3	TRBJ2-1	once	CASSPSGLAGDEQFF	TGTGCCAGCAGCCCATCGGGACTAGCGGGCGATGAGCAGTTCTTC
-	TRBV7-8	TRBJ1-4	-	CASSFSEKLFF	TGTGCCAGCAGCTTTAGTGAAAAACTGTTTTTT
-	TRBV5-1	TRBJ2-5	-	CASNQGSFRSETQYF	TGCGCCAGCAACCAGGGCTCCTTCCGATCGGAGACCCAGTACTTC
TRBD1	TRBV2	TRBJ2-5	-	CASSVQGYQETQYF	TGTGCCAGCAGTGTACAGGGGTACCAAGAGACCCAGTACTTC
TRBD2	TRBV28	TRBJ2-3	-	CASSSYSGGADGTDTQYF	TGTGCCAGCAGTTCCTATAGCGGGGGGGCCGACGGCACAGATACGCAGTATTTT
-	TRBV5-4	TRBJ2-3	-	CASSPKERSTDTQYF	TGTGCCAGCAGCCCCAAAGAGCGGAGCACAGATACGCAGTATTTT
-	TRBV6-5	TRBJ1-1	-	CASSFRNIPSSGEAFF	TGTGCCAGCAGTTTCCGGAACATCCCATCTAGCGGTGAAGCTTTCTTT
-	TRBV4-3	TRBJ1-1	few	CASSQSSRESKAFF	TGCGCCAGCAGCCAAAGTAGTCGGGAATCAAAAGCTTTCTTT
TRBD1	TRBV5-1	TRBJ1-3	once	CASSDGQGALGNTIYF	TGCGCCAGCAGCGATGGACAGGGGGCGCTTGGAAACACCATATATTTT
-	TRBV20-1	TRBJ1-4	-	CSASGEGKLFF	TGCAGTGCTAGCGGGGAGGGAAAACTGTTTTTT
TRBD1	TRBV24-1	TRBJ1-4	-	CATSDAGTALRSNEKLFF	TGTGCCACCAGTGACGCCGGGACAGCACTACGTAGTAATGAAAAACTGTTTTTT
TRBD1	TRBV4-1	TRBJ1-4	many	CASSQARQGMREKLFF	TGCGCCAGCAGCCAGGCCCGACAGGGGATGCGTGAAAAACTGTTTTTT
TRBD2	TRBV15	TRBJ2-1	-	CATSRPPKGLAGTNEQFF	TGTGCCACCAGCAGACCTCCGAAAGGGCTAGCGGGGACCAATGAGCAGTTCTTC
TRBD1	TRBV30	TRBJ1-2	-	CAWSTSGTGVLMGGYTF	TGTGCCTGGAGTACCTCCGGGACAGGGGTGTTAATGGGTGGCTACACCTTC
-	TRBV20-1	TRBJ1-2	-	CSASSGYGYTF	TGCAGTGCTAGTTCCGGCTATGGCTACACCTTC
-	TRBV6-5	TRBJ1-2	-	CASSTSVGQGYGYTF	-
TRBD1	TRBV30	TRBJ1-5	-	CAWSKSTGANQPQHF	TGTGCCTGGAGTAAGTCAACAGGGGCAAATCAGCCCCAGCATTTT
-	TRBV5-1	TRBJ2-3	-	CASQWRGETDTQYF	TGCGCCAGCCAGTGGAGAGGAGAGACAGATACGCAGTATTTT
-	TRBV15	TRBJ2-5	-	CATSRGAGGAETQYF	TGTGCCACCAGCAGAGGAGCCGGAGGGGCCGAGACCCAGTACTTC
-	TRBV2	TRBJ2-7	few	CASSEQNPGEQYF	TGTGCCAGCAGTGAACAGAATCCTGGCGAGCAGTACTTC
TRBD1	TRBV9	TRBJ1-6	-	CASSLRTGGNSPLHF	TGTGCCAGCAGCCTACGGACAGGGGGAAATTCACCCCTCCACTTT
TRBD1	TRBV5-1	TRBJ2-7	-	CASSLGQGNREQYF	TGCGCCAGCAGCTTAGGACAGGGGAATAGGGAGCAGTACTTC
TRBD1	TRBV6-5	TRBJ1-5	-	CASNPAGGSNQPQHF	TGTGCCAGCAATCCAGCAGGGGGAAGCAATCAGCCCCAGCATTTT
-	TRBV10-3	TRBJ2-5	-	CATLTGDSGIIQETQYF	TGTGCCACCCTTACGGGGGACAGTGGTATAATACAAGAGACCCAGTACTTC
-	TRBV4-2	TRBJ2-1	-	CASSQDPFYQGQFF	TGTGCCAGCAGCCAAGATCCTTTTTACCAGGGTCAGTTCTTC
-	TRBV7-3	TRBJ2-6	-	CASSLYGLLNGANVLTF	TGTGCCAGCAGCTTATACGGACTGTTAAACGGGGCCAACGTCCTGACTTTC
-	TRBV5-1	TRBJ1-6	-	CASSLEQGQISSPLHF	TGCGCCAGCAGCTTGGAGCAGGGTCAAATATCTTCACCCCTCCACTTT
TRBD1	TRBV6-5	TRBJ2-5	-	CASSPRRQGQETQYF	TGTGCCAGCAGTCCCCGACGACAGGGCCAAGAGACCCAGTACTTC
TRBD2	TRBV7-2	TRBJ2-1	-	CASSLALAVYNEQFF	TGTGCCAGCAGCTTAGCGCTAGCGGTCTACAATGAGCAGTTCTTC
-	TRBV19	TRBJ1-3	-	CASSKQSSGNTIYF	TGTGCCAGTAGTAAACAAAGCTCTGGAAACACCATATATTTT
-	TRBV6-2/TRBV6-3	TRBJ1-2	once	CASSFPVLDSRVHYTF	TGTGCCAGCAGTTTCCCCGTTCTGGACAGTAGAGTTCACTACACCTTC
-	TRBV7-2	TRBJ1-6	-	CASSSQSVQTSPLHF	TGTGCCAGCAGCTCGCAATCTGTACAAACTTCACCCCTCCACTTT
-	TRBV3-1/TRBV3-2	TRBJ1-2	-	CASTPTKAGQNGYTF	TGTGCCAGCACCCCAACGAAGGCAGGGCAGAATGGCTACACCTTC
-	TRBV18	TRBJ1-1	once	CASSPGRGNTEAFF	TGTGCCAGCTCACCAGGAAGGGGGAACACTGAAGCTTTCTTT
TRBD1	TRBV7-2	TRBJ1-2	-	CASSQGQGHFYGYTF	TGTGCCAGCAGCCAGGGACAGGGACACTTCTATGGCTACACCTTC
TRBD1	TRBV5-6	TRBJ2-7	-	CASSKGQGVHEQYF	TGTGCCAGCAGCAAGGGACAGGGGGTTCACGAGCAGTACTTC
-	TRBV12-5	TRBJ1-1	once	CASGLERSEAFF	TGTGCTAGTGGTTTGGAGAGAAGTGAAGCTTTCTTT
-	TRBV19	TRBJ2-3	-	CASSIGQTSTDTQYF	TGTGCCAGTAGTATCGGTCAGACTAGCACAGATACGCAGTATTTT
-	TRBV19	TRBJ1-3	-	CASSGTVSGNTIYF	TGTGCCAGTAGTGGTACAGTCTCTGGAAACACCATATATTTT
TRBD1	TRBV6-2/TRBV6-3	TRBJ1-1	-	CASSRTGRLTEAFF	TGTGCCAGCAGTAGGACAGGGAGGCTCACTGAAGCTTTCTTT